This is a list of T cell receptor beta chains from one sample in a study of T cells in Graves' hyperthyroidism and ophthalmopathy. TCRdb re-derived calls from the multiplex PCR reads in MiXCR, one entry per CDR3 protein. The sample lists 500,000 to 700,000 distinct CDR3 sequences, approximately 16% occurring once. What was sequenced was blood. These receptors were taken from a woman younger than 35 with Graves' hyperthyroidism. Both conserved end residues are part of each CDR3. D genes are given only for firm matches. Not all rows give a size; the values are once, few, many and, for expanded clones, a class.

D	size	V	J	CDR3	DNA
.	.	TRBV29-1	TRBJ2-5	CSVHEGRETQYF	TGCAGCGTTCATGAAGGGAGGGAGACCCAGTACTTC
.	.	TRBV7-9	TRBJ1-1	CASSPLVWGTEAFF	TGTGCCAGCAGCCCCCTCGTCTGGGGCACTGAAGCTTTCTTT
TRBD2	many	TRBV3-1	TRBJ2-1	CASSPLSAGGDNEQFF	TGTGCCAGCAGCCCATTGTCGGCGGGAGGGGACAATGAGCAGTTCTTC
.	many	TRBV2	TRBJ2-7	CASSVVRTYEQYF	TGTGCCAGCAGTGTGGTCAGGACCTACGAGCAGTACTTC
.	.	TRBV3-1	TRBJ2-3	CASSQVKGNTQYF	TGTGCCAGCAGCCAAGTAAAGGGGAATACGCAGTATTTT
.	few	TRBV18	TRBJ2-2	CASLGPTSSAGELFF	TGTGCCAGTCTGGGACCGACATCCTCGGCCGGGGAGCTGTTTTTT
.	.	TRBV15	TRBJ1-1	CATSRDRDQGLDWNTEAFF	TGTGCCACCAGCAGAGATAGGGATCAGGGGTTAGATTGGAACACTGAAGCTTTCTTT
.	many	TRBV6-5	TRBJ1-1	CASSYRGTNTEAFF	TGTGCCAGCAGTTACAGGGGGACGAACACTGAAGCTTTCTTT
TRBD1	few	TRBV5-8	TRBJ2-3	CASSYPARGLTDTQYF	TGTGCCAGCAGCTATCCTGCCAGGGGGCTCACAGATACGCAGTATTTT
TRBD1	.	TRBV20-1	TRBJ1-6	CSASQGANSPLHF	TGCAGTGCTTCACAGGGGGCGAATTCACCCCTCCACTTT
TRBD2	many	TRBV20-1	TRBJ2-7	CSASPRTSDYEQYF	TGCAGTGCTAGCCCCAGGACTAGCGACTACGAGCAGTACTTC
.	few	TRBV7-9	TRBJ1-1	CASSIFGGQNTEAFF	TGTGCCAGCAGCATCTTCGGGGGGCAGAACACTGAAGCTTTCTTT
.	few	TRBV4-1	TRBJ2-7	CASSLPNGIAKPYEQYF	TGCGCCAGCAGCCTTCCGAACGGGATAGCCAAGCCCTACGAGCAGTACTTC
.	few	TRBV7-9	TRBJ2-5	CASSGGDPPQETQYF	TGTGCCAGCAGCGGCGGGGACCCTCCGCAAGAGACCCAGTACTTC
.	.	TRBV4-3	TRBJ1-2	CASSQDPKGRTYGYTF	TGCGCCAGCAGCCAAGACCCGAAAGGACGGACCTATGGCTACACCTTC
.	many	TRBV12-3/TRBV12-4	TRBJ1-5	CASSFEFNQPQHF	TGTGCCAGCAGTTTCGAATTTAATCAGCCCCAGCATTTT